The 2 T cell receptor beta chains listed next were all sequenced from one sample in a study of response to subunit inactivated influenza vaccine. TCRdb recomputed calls from the RT-PCR reads with MiXCR, one row per CDR3 protein. The data contain approximately 730,000 distinct CDR3 sequences, more than 11% of them singletons. Sequenced material: PBMCs from blood, taken about 14 days before vaccination. These receptors were collected from a man in his fifties who received an inactivated influenza vaccine.

The chain uses TRBV29-1 and TRBJ2-7, with 9 bases that match TRBD2. The CDR3 contains 14 residues. Trimming at V came to 5 bases and at J to 4 bases, leaving 9 bases not matched to a gene. Germline CDR1 SQVTM, CDR2 ANQGSEA. CDR3 protein: CSVHPGGRGYEQYF. CDR3 nucleotides: TGCAGCGTTCACCCCGGCGGGAGGGGGTACGAGCAGTACTTC.

This clonotype was counted between two and nine times. The V call is TRBV11-2, the J call TRBJ2-1; D is perhaps TRBD2 (5 bases). The V end was cut by 5 bases, the J end by 1 base, with 12 bases between. The CDR3 has 15 amino acids. The V gene's germline CDR1 is SGHAT and CDR2 FQNNGV. Written as DNA, the CDR3 is TGTGCCAGCAGCACCCTTAGGAGGTCCTACAATGAGCAGTTCTTC. Translation gives CASSTLRRSYNEQFF.